This T cell receptor beta chain was captured in a study of Graves' ophthalmopathy and Graves' hyperthyroidism. This clonotype was seen only a few times. Other autoimmune diseases, uncontrolled infections, pregnancy and lactation each led to patient exclusion. The authors isolated PBMCs from around 10 ml of fresh peripheral blood. RNA transcripts yielded amplified TCR beta CDR3 regions. RT-PCR was first run with HTBI primers, then multiplex PCR in a second round. MiXCR, run by TCRdb on the multiplex PCR reads, gives a single entry per CDR3 protein. The table records roughly 480,000 distinct CDR3 sequences, roughly 14% of them present only once. The CDR3 is made up of 14 amino acids. Germline assignment: CDR1 MNHEY and CDR2 SVGEGT. The germline V and J ends were trimmed by 7 bases and 8 bases, with 20 bases remaining between them.

The rearrangement joins TRBV6-2 or TRBV6-3 to TRBJ1-1; D perhaps matches TRBD1 (6 bases). Material: blood. The clonotype comes from a woman between 25 and 40 years old with Graves' ophthalmopathy. In DNA form, the CDR3 reads TGTGCCAGCACCAGGGGCGCCTCGGGTACGGAAGCTTTCTTT. Its protein product is CASTRGASGTEAFF.